The 23 T cell receptor beta chains below all came from one sample that was sequenced in a study of T cell responses to AZD1222 COVID-19 vaccine. Only in-frame clones appear in the TCRdb table, and some are missing; sequencing was by immunoSEQ multiplex PCR. This sample has more than 250,000 clones, with 90% to 95% found just once. Sequences were derived from peripheral blood, sampled on day 0 of AZD1222 vaccination. These receptors were collected from an adult in good health.

The chain joins TRBV5-4 to TRBJ1-1; D gene uncertain. This CDR3 contains 13 residues. Per the germline V gene, CDR1 is SGHNT and CDR2 is YYREEE (reference sequence). Trimming cost V 2 bases and J 6 bases, with 11 bases left between them. This chain's CDR3 is CASSLWETAEAFF. The CDR3 DNA is TGTGCCAGCAGCTTATGGGAAACGGCTGAAGCTTTCTTT.

The gene calls are TRBV11-1 and TRBJ1-6; D perhaps matches TRBD1 (6 bases). The CDR3 loop spans 13 amino acids. Germline V gene data show CDR1 as SGHAT and CDR2 as FQDESV (reference sequence). The germline V and J ends were trimmed by 9 bases and 0 bases, with 6 bases remaining between them. The CDR3 DNA sequence: TGTGCCAGGGACAGCTCCTATAATTCACCCCTCCACTTT. Protein product: CARDSSYNSPLHF.

The rearrangement uses TRBV28 and TRBJ1-6; 7 bases fit TRBD1. The V segment lost 3 bases and the J segment 4 bases; nucleotides outside the gene matches: 6. CDR1 and CDR2 (germline): MDHEN, SYDVKM. The CDR3 is 16 residues long. CDR3 sequence: CASSLKGAGYNSPLHF. CDR3 sequence (DNA): TGTGCCAGCAGTTTGAAGGGGGCCGGGTATAATTCACCCCTCCACTTT. Full variable domain (missing parts from reference TRBV28 and TRBJ1-6): DVKVTQSSRYLVKRTGEKVFLECVQDMDHENMFWYRQDPGLGLRLIYFSYDVKMKEKGDIPEGYSVSREKKERFSLILESASTNQTSMYLCASSLKGAGYNSPLHFGNGTRLTVT.

This clone was seen a single time. The rearrangement links TRBV14 to TRBJ1-5, with D uncertain. The germline V gene has CDR1 SGHDN and CDR2 FVKESK. The CDR3 sequence is 12 residues long. Trimming shortened V by 1 base and J by 7 bases, and 5 bases separated the two germline ends. CDR3 residues: CASSQGRQPQHF. CDR3 coding DNA: TGTGCCAGCAGCCAAGGGCGGCAGCCCCAGCATTTT.

V is TRBV28 and J is TRBJ1-1; maybe TRBD1 (5 bases). Trimming shortened V by 0 bases and J by 1 base, and 12 bases separated the two germline ends. Germline CDR1 and CDR2: MDHEN and SYDVKM. The CDR3 covers 16 residues. DNA for the CDR3: TGTGCCAGCAGTTTATGGGCTTTGGACAAGAACACTGAAGCTTTCTTT. It codes for CASSLWALDKNTEAFF.

The V and J genes are TRBV4-1 and TRBJ1-2; tentatively, D is TRBD1 (6 bases). The germline gives CDR1 MGHRA, CDR2 YSYEKL. This CDR3 contains 17 residues. Between the trimmed V and J ends, which lost 4 bases and 5 bases, there was a span of 23 bases. The CDR3: CASSPGRGHGGSYGYTF. The CDR3 DNA reads TGCGCCAGCAGCCCGGGTAGGGGACACGGGGGGTCTTATGGCTACACCTTC.

The chain has TRBV7-2 and TRBJ2-7, with 11 bases matching TRBD1. The CDR3 runs to 17 residues. V lost 1 base to trimming and J lost 4 bases; unmatched junction nucleotides: 9. The V gene's germline CDR1 is SGHTA and CDR2 FQGNSA. In DNA form, the CDR3 reads TGTGCCAGCAGCTTAGGATTAGTAGGACAGGGGGCTTACGAGCAGTACTTC. Protein product: CASSLGLVGQGAYEQYF. The full variable domain, its missing parts supplied by reference TRBV7-2 and TRBJ2-7, is GAGVSQSPSNKVTEKGKDVELRCDPISGHTALYWYRQSLGQGLEFLIYFQGNSAPDKSGLPSDRFSAERTGGSVSTLTIQRTQQEDSAVYLCASSLGLVGQGAYEQYFGPGTRLTVT.

V is TRBV4-2 and J is TRBJ1-2; 8 bases are shared with TRBD1. Per the germline V gene, CDR1 is LGHNA and CDR2 is YNFKEQ. This CDR3 has 14 residues. The junction had 8 bases not matched to a gene; V was cut back by 4 bases and J by 7 bases. The CDR3 reads CASSPQGAGVGYTF. DNA of the CDR3: TGTGCCAGCAGCCCCCAGGGGGCAGGGGTTGGCTACACCTTC.

V and J are TRBV5-4 and TRBJ2-7, with 8 bases fitting TRBD1. The germline CDR1 and CDR2 sequences are SGHNT and YYREEE (reference sequence). This CDR3 is built from 16 residues. V gave up 0 bases and J gave up 7 bases; unmatched junction bases: 12. CDR3 residues: CASSLGAGTGSVEQYF. CDR3 coding DNA: TGTGCCAGCAGCTTGGGCGCCGGGACAGGCTCTGTGGAGCAGTACTTC.

Notes on this clone: This specimen includes other DNA sequences encoding the same CDR3. V gene TRBV28 combines with J gene TRBJ1-2, with no clear D. The CDR3 has 12 amino acids. Germline V gene data show CDR1 as MDHEN and CDR2 as SYDVKM. Trimming took off 5 bases at V and 4 bases at J, with 8 bases between the two ends. CDR3 DNA: TGTGCCAGCAGTCCCGCTGGCTATGGCTACACCTTC. This sequence encodes CASSPAGYGYTF.

This clone came up once. This chain links TRBV24-1 with TRBJ2-1; 7 bases fit TRBD2. The CDR3 runs to 15 residues. Trimming removed 2 bases from V and 4 bases from J; junction bases left unmatched: 4. Germline CDR1 KGHDR, CDR2 SFDVKD. In DNA, the CDR3 is TGTGCCACCAGTGATTCGCGGACTAGTTACAATGAGCAGTTCTTC. Translation gives CATSDSRTSYNEQFF.

CDR3 in DNA: TGCGCCAGCAGCCCCGGACTAGCGGGGGGGCGAGGGACCGGGGAGCTGTTTTTT. The encoded protein is CASSPGLAGGRGTGELFF. This chain joins TRBV4-1 and TRBJ2-2, with 15 bases matching TRBD2. Per the germline V gene, CDR1 is MGHRA and CDR2 is YSYEKL. Trimming cost V 4 bases and J 5 bases; bases outside gene matches: 8. The CDR3 sequence is 18 residues long.

The V and J genes are TRBV9 and TRBJ1-2, with D possibly being TRBD1 (5 bases). Germline lookup yields CDR1 SGDLS and CDR2 YYNGEE. The CDR3 has 16 residues. V lost 0 bases to trimming and J lost 4 bases, with 16 bases between them. CDR3 in DNA: TGTGCCAGCAGCGTAGGGGAAGGGGAGAGTACCTATGGCTACACCTTC. Translating it yields CASSVGEGESTYGYTF.

The count of this clone is one. The chain couples TRBV7-3 to TRBJ2-2; 8 bases are shared with TRBD1. The trim removed 5 bases at V and 4 bases at J, leaving 6 bases unmatched. This CDR3 is 15 amino acids long. CDR1 SGHTA and CDR2 FQGTGA come from the germline V gene. DNA for the CDR3: TGTGCCAGCAGCGCCGACAGGGGCCCCACCGGGGAGCTGTTTTTT. Protein sequence: CASSADRGPTGELFF.

The gene calls are TRBV11-3 and TRBJ2-7; possible D gene TRBD2, 6 bases. Trimming removed 4 bases at V and 6 bases at J, with 13 bases between. Germline V gene data show CDR1 as SGHNT and CDR2 as YENEEA. CDR3 size: 13 residues. The DNA for the CDR3 is TGTGCCAGCAGCTACGACCGCGGGGCCGAGCAGTACTTC. Amino acids: CASSYDRGAEQYF. The full variable domain, rest sourced from reference TRBV11-3 and TRBJ2-7, is EAGVVQSPRYKIIEKKQPVAFWCNPISGHNTLYWYLQNLGQGPELLIRYENEEAVDDSQLPKDRFSAERLKGVDSTLKIQPAELGDSAVYLCASSYDRGAEQYFGPGTRLTVT.

This clone has more than one count but fewer than ten. The CDR3 is CASSPDSGRGASPLHF. DNA of the CDR3: TGTGCCAGCTCACCAGATTCGGGACGTGGGGCTTCGCCCCTCCACTTT. The chain is built from TRBV18 and TRBJ1-6, with D possibly matching TRBD1 (5 bases). Trimming left V 2 bases short and J 13 bases short, with 21 bases between. Looked up from germline, CDR1 is KGHSH and CDR2 is LQKENI. The CDR3 has 16 residues.

This clone was found once. The chain carries TRBV3-1 (or the pseudogene TRBV3-2) and TRBJ1-5; no clear D. Germline CDR1 LGHDT, CDR2 YNNKEL (reference sequence). The CDR3 totals 15 residues. Trimming pared 1 base from V and 2 bases from J, leaving 9 bases between. CDR3 sequence reads: CASSQGTLGNQPQHF. The CDR3, as DNA: TGTGCCAGCAGCCAAGGAACCCTTGGCAATCAGCCCCAGCATTTT.

V gene TRBV19 combines with J gene TRBJ1-5; 9 bases line up with TRBD1. The V segment lost 6 bases and the J segment 1 base; nucleotides outside the gene matches: 4. Germline V gives CDR1 LNHDA, CDR2 SQIVND (reference sequence). CDR3 size: 15 residues. The CDR3: CASRLTGGSNQPQHF. The CDR3 DNA is TGTGCCAGTAGGTTGACAGGGGGGAGCAATCAGCCCCAGCATTTT.

Concerning this clone: The sample contains more than one DNA sequence encoding this CDR3. The rearrangement joins TRBV15 to TRBJ1-5; D is unclear. This CDR3 region has 14 residues. Germline V gene sequence: CDR1 LNHNV, CDR2 YYDKDF (reference sequence). V gave up 0 bases and J gave up 2 bases, with 5 bases separating them. CDR3: CATSRDQGNQPQHF. In DNA form, the CDR3 reads TGTGCCACCAGCAGAGATCAGGGCAATCAGCCCCAGCATTTT.

The rearrangement joins TRBV15 to TRBJ1-4, with a possible D match to TRBD1 (6 bases). This CDR3 spans 14 amino acids. Trimming stripped 3 bases from V and 4 bases from J, with 9 bases between. Per the germline V gene, CDR1 is LNHNV and CDR2 is YYDKDF (reference sequence). For the CDR3, the DNA is TGTGCCACCAGCAGCGGACAGTTTAATGAAAAACTGTTTTTT. This encodes CATSSGQFNEKLFF.

This clone is a singleton in its sample. Here the CDR3 omits its conserved ending phenylalanine or tryptophan, so a read error is the likely source. The DNA is left out, because the CDR3 cannot be placed on it with certainty; the CDR3 is given as TCRdb lists it. The chain employs TRBV23-1 and TRBJ1-1; TRBD1 is the table's D call and was not checked against the DNA. TRBV23-1 falls under the ORF class, with uncertain function. The CDR3 is made up of 10 amino acids, end residues included. CDR3 region: CASRQGGPSG.

This clone was recorded once. The chain employs TRBV27 and TRBJ2-7; D possibly corresponds to TRBD1 (5 bases). This CDR3 spans 16 amino acids. The V end was cut by 0 bases, the J end by 3 bases, with 15 bases between. Germline lookup yields CDR1 MNHEY and CDR2 SMNVEV (reference sequence). The CDR3: CASSLSSGHLDYEQYF. CDR3 bases: TGTGCCAGCAGTTTATCGTCCGGACACTTGGACTACGAGCAGTACTTC.

The rearrangement joins TRBV5-3 to TRBJ2-5; D is ambiguous. TRBV5-3 is given ORF status, its function remaining uncertain. Trimming removed 10 bases at V and 5 bases at J, with 9 bases between. This CDR3 is built from 10 residues. The DNA for the CDR3 is TGTGCCCGTATGGGGGAGACCCAGTACTTC. This translates into CARMGETQYF.